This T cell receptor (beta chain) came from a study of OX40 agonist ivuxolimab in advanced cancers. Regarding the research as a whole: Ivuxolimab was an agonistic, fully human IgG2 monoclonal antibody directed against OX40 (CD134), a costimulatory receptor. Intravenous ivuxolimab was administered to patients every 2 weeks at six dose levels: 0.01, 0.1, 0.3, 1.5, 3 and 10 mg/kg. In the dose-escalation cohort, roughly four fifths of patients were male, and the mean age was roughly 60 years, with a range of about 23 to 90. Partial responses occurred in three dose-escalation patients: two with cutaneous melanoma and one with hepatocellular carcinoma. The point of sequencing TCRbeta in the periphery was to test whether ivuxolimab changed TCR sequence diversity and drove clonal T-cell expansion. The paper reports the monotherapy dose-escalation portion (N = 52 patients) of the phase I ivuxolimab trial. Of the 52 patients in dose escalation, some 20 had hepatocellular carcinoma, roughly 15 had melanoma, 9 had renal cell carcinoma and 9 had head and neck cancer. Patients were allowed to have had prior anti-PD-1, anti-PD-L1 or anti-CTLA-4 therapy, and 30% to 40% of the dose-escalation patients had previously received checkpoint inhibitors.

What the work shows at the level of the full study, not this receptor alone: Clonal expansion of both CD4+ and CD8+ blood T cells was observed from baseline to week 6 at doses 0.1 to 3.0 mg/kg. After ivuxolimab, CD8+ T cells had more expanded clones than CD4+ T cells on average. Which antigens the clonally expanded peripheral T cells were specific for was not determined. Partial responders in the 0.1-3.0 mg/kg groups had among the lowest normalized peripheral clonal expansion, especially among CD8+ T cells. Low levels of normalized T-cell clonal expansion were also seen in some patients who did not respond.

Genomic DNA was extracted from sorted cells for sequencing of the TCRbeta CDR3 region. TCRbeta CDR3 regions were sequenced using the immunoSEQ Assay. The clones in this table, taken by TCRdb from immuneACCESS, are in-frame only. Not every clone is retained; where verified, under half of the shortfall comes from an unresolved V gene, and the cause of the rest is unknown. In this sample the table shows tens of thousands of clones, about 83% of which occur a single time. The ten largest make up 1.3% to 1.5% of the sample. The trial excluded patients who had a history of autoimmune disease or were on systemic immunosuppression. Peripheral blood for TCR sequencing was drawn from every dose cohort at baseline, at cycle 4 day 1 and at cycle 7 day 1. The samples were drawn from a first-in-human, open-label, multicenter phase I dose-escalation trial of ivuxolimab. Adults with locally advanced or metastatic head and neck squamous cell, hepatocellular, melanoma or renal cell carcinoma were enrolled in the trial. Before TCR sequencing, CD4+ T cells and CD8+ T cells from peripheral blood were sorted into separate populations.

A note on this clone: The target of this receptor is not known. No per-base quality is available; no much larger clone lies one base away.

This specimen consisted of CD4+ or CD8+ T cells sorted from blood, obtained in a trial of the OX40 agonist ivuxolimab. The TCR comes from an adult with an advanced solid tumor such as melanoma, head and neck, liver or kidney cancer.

This receptor carries the CDR3 CASSPGQSEKLFF. The DNA sequence is TGTGCCAGCTCACCAGGGCAGAGTGAAAAACTGTTTTTT. Recombination joined TRBV18 with TRBJ1-4; a confident D gene designation cannot be given. From the cysteine through the phenylalanine, the CDR3 covers 13 amino acids. The only DNA kept is the CDR3, 39 bases in frame from the first base. From a lookup of the germline V gene, CDR1 and CDR2 are KGHSH and LQKENI. V and J lose 2 bases and 7 bases, and a span of 8 bases separates them.